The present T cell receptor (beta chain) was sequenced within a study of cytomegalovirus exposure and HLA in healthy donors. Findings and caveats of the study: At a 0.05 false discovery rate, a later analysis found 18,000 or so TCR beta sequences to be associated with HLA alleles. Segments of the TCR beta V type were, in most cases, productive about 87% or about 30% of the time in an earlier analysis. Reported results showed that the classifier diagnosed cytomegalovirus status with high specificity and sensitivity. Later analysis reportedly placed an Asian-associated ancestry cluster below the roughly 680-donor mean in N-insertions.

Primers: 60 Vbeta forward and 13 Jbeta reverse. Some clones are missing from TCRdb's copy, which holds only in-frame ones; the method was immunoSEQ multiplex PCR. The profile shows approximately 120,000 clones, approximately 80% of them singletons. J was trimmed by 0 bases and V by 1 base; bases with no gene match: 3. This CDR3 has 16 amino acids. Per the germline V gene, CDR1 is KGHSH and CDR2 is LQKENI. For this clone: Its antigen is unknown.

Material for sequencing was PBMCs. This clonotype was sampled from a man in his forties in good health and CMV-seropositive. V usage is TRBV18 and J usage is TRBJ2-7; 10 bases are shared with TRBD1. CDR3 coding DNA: TGTGCCAGCTCACCACGGGACAGGGGCAGCTCCTACGAGCAGTACTTC. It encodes CASSPRDRGSSYEQYF. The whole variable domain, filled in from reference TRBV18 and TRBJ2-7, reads NAGVMQNPRHLVRRRGQEARLRCSPMKGHSHVYWYRQLPEEGLKFMVYLQKENIIDESGMPKERFSAEFPKEGPSILRIQQVVRGDSAAYFCASSPRDRGSSYEQYFGPGTRLTVT.